These T cell receptor beta chains were read from a single sample in a study of blood T cell repertoires in COVID-19. TCRdb's copy holds only in-frame clones and misses some; the assay was immunoSEQ multiplex PCR. This table has over 200,000 clones, over 70% appearing once. The sequenced sample consisted of peripheral blood. All receptors come from a woman at least 80 years old with acute or convalescent COVID-19. Both conserved end residues are part of each CDR3. Rows may omit the clone size; those that give it use once, few, many or a size class.

>TRBV15|.|16|TRBJ2-5
CATSRDLSRVQETQYF
>TRBV28|few|15|TRBJ2-7
CASNPSGSGAYEQYF
>TRBV6-5|.|14|TRBJ1-6
CASTLEGIGSPLHF
>TRBV2|.|15|TRBJ2-5
CASSEALQGGETQYF
>TRBV5-1|.|15|TRBJ1-5
CASSLQGGIGQPQHF
>TRBV2|.|14|TRBJ1-1
CASKGVLMNTEAFF
>TRBV4-2|.|15|TRBJ2-5
CASSREQGAQETQYF
>TRBV7-3|.|14|TRBJ2-3
CASSSFQLVNTQYF
>TRBV4-1|once|16|TRBJ2-5
CASRRSGLAGQETQYF
>TRBV12-2|.|18|TRBJ2-1
CASRARLGLADKDNEQFF
>TRBV12-3/TRBV12-4|.|12|TRBJ1-3
CASSPSVDTIYF
>TRBV18|.|15|TRBJ2-2
CASSGGAANTGELFF
>TRBV14|.|18|TRBJ2-2
CASSQGSIKFGQAGELFF
>TRBV18|.|21|TRBJ1-2
CASSPGKNLPGQTRIGYGYTF